This T cell receptor beta chain emerged from a study of cytomegalovirus exposure and HLA in healthy donors. The wider study: The approximately 120 validation repertoires were reported in a later analysis to have been generated on the same platform as the 666 first-cohort repertoires.

Method: immunoSEQ multiplex PCR; TCRdb's copy keeps in-frame clones and lacks some. The sample includes some 130,000 clones, approximately 82% of them seen just once. CDR1 is MNHEY and CDR2 is SMNVEV in the germline V gene (reference sequence). This CDR3 spans 16 amino acids. J was trimmed by 0 bases and V by 2 bases; bases with no gene match: 5. Comments on this clone: Its cognate antigen is unknown.

The study, taken as a whole, reports: Testing in vitro showed a few CMV-associated chains specific for CMV antigens. Rare TCR sequences dominated, though some public TCRs recurred in many donors. Researchers counted about 150 TCR beta chains as cytomegalovirus-associated.

This chain joins TRBV27 and TRBJ2-3, with 7 bases fitting TRBD1. The TCR originated in a man aged 30-40 years in good health and CMV-seropositive. Specimen: PBMCs. The DNA for the CDR3 is TGTGCCAGCAGTTTACAGAGCAGGGGGAGCACAGATACGCAGTATTTT. Its protein is CASSLQSRGSTDTQYF.